This passage covers 3 T cell receptor beta chains from one sample sequenced in a study of cytomegalovirus exposure and HLA in healthy donors. The PCR used 60 Vbeta and 13 Jbeta primers. Data came from immunoSEQ multiplex PCR; TCRdb stores just in-frame clones and leaves some out. The table includes over 150,000 clones, less than 85% detected once. Sequencing was carried out using PBMCs. The receptor set was obtained from a girl aged 5 to 17 in good health and CMV-seropositive.

The chain carries TRBV30 and TRBJ1-4; D remains ambiguous. From germline, CDR1 is GTSNPN and CDR2 SVGIG (reference sequence). The V end lost 4 bases, the J end lost 4 bases, and 10 bases lay between the germline ends. This CDR3 spans 13 amino acids. The CDR3 coding sequence is TGTGCCTGGACATCGAGGTATAATGAAAAACTGTTTTTT. Translated: CAWTSRYNEKLFF.

This clone was seen more than once but under ten times. The chain combines TRBV27 with TRBJ1-4, with D maybe TRBD1 (6 bases). This CDR3 spans 18 amino acids. Trimming pared 5 bases from V and 4 bases from J, leaving 23 bases between. Germline-derived CDR1 and CDR2 are MNHEY and SMNVEV (reference sequence). CDR3 bases: TGTGCCAGCAGTCCCCGGGCCTTCCCAGGGGCCTTTAATGAAAAACTGTTTTTT. This sequence encodes CASSPRAFPGAFNEKLFF.

The chain recombines TRBV7-2 with TRBJ2-5, with 10 bases identical to TRBD2. Germline CDR1 SGHTA, CDR2 FQGNSA. The CDR3 is made up of 14 amino acids. V lost 8 bases to trimming and J lost 1 base; unmatched junction nucleotides: 4. The CDR3 here is CASQASGGQETQYF. The CDR3 DNA is TGTGCCAGCCAGGCTAGCGGGGGCCAAGAGACCCAGTACTTC.